The T cell receptor (beta chain) under discussion was sequenced for a study of cytomegalovirus exposure and HLA in healthy donors. The PCR contained 60 Vbeta and 13 Jbeta primers. In the authors' methods: Roughly 11 million shared chains were among tens of millions of unique TCR beta chains counted in a later analysis. Produced via immunoSEQ multiplex PCR; TCRdb's table is partial and in-frame only. V and J calls and clone size follow that table, whereas D and trimming were derived from the DNA. The sample contains 150,000 to 200,000 clones, around 88% of which appear only once. Findings and limits, study-wide: In a later analysis, TCR beta V- and J-gene trimming was associated with a missense DCLRE1C variant. Rarity held for most TCR sequences, but there were some public TCRs that occurred in many donors.

As for this clone: Its antigen remains unidentified.

The V and J ends lost 1 base and 0 bases respectively, with 6 bases between them. The CDR3 extends over 14 amino acids. Per germline, CDR1 SGHNT and CDR2 YYREEE (reference sequence). The sequenced sample was PBMCs. The source is a man aged 35 to 55 in good health and CMV-seropositive. This chain uses TRBV5-4 with TRBJ2-3, with a weak D call TRBD2 (6 bases). The CDR3 nucleotides read TGTGCCAGCAGCTTGAGCGGGAGCACAGATACGCAGTATTTT. As protein: CASSLSGSTDTQYF. The variable domain in full, with the rest retrieved from reference TRBV5-4 and TRBJ2-3, is ETGVTQSPTHLIKTRGQQVTLRCSSQSGHNTVSWYQQALGQGPQFIFQYYREEENGRGNFPPRFSGLQFPNYSSELNVNALELDDSALYLCASSLSGSTDTQYFGPGTRLTVL.